A single sample is the source of the 28 T cell receptor beta chains below, sequenced in a study of cytomegalovirus exposure and HLA in healthy donors. In the PCR, 60 Vbeta and 13 Jbeta primers were used. Method: immunoSEQ multiplex PCR; TCRdb's copy keeps in-frame clones and lacks some. The profile shows some 130,000 clones, 75% to 85% of them singletons. The sample comprised PBMCs. These receptors were obtained from a female donor in good health and CMV-seropositive.

The chain carries TRBV6-6 and TRBJ1-5, with a possible D match to TRBD1 (6 bases). This CDR3 is 16 amino acids long. From germline, CDR1 is MNHNY and CDR2 SVGAGI (reference sequence). Trimming removed 5 bases from V and 3 bases from J, with 17 bases in between. DNA of the CDR3: TGTGCCAGCAGTACCCGACAGGAGCGAATCAATCAGCCCCAGCATTTT. It encodes CASSTRQERINQPQHF.

The chain recombines TRBV13 with TRBJ1-3; D gene ambiguous. The V end lost 6 bases, the J end lost 5 bases, and 20 bases lay between the germline ends. Germline-derived CDR1 and CDR2 are PRHDT and FYEKMQ (reference sequence). This CDR3 has 16 amino acids. The CDR3 DNA is TGTGCCAGCAGTAACCCTATTTCGGCAGGAAGAAACACCATATATTTT. Amino acid sequence: CASSNPISAGRNTIYF.

This clone appeared a few times. CDR3 DNA: TGTGCCAGCAGTTTCGGGGGGGGAGCCATTCAGTACTTC. It codes for CASSFGGGAIQYF. J is TRBJ2-4 and V is TRBV27, with 8 nucleotides matching TRBD2. Germline CDR1 reads MNHEY; CDR2 reads SMNVEV (reference sequence). This CDR3 region has 13 residues. V gave up 3 bases and J gave up 9 bases; unmatched junction bases: 4.

This chain uses TRBV2 with TRBJ1-6; 9 bases align to TRBD1. Germline V gene lookup returns CDR1 SNHLY and CDR2 FYNNEI. This CDR3 comprises 14 residues. V trimming: 7 bases; J trimming: 9 bases; junction bases outside the gene matches: 7. The CDR3 nucleotides read TGTGCCAGCACGGAGGACAGGGGATTTTCACCCCTCCACTTT. Residues: CASTEDRGFSPLHF. The full variable domain, completed using reference TRBV2 and TRBJ1-6, is EPEVTQTPSHQVTQMGQEVILRCVPISNHLYFYWYRQILGQKVEFLVSFYNNEISEKSEIFDDQFSVERPDGSNFTLKIRSTKLEDSAMYFCASTEDRGFSPLHFGNGTRLTVT.

This chain connects TRBV7-9 to TRBJ1-1; 7 nucleotides align to TRBD1. The CDR3 is made up of 16 amino acids. CDR1 SEHNR and CDR2 FQNEAQ come from the germline V gene (reference sequence). V was pared by 2 bases and J by 2 bases, with 8 bases of the junction left unmatched. The CDR3 spells CASSLRARQGNTEAFF. In DNA form, the CDR3 reads TGTGCCAGCAGCTTAAGAGCGAGACAGGGAAACACTGAAGCTTTCTTT.

This rearrangement joins TRBV5-1 to TRBJ2-2; D not resolved. CDR3 length: 16 amino acids. Trimming took 4 bases from V and 1 from J, leaving 14 bases between them. Germline CDR1 SGHRS, CDR2 YFSETQ. CDR3 coding DNA: TGCGCCAGCAGCCATGCCGGAACAGAGAACACCGGGGAGCTGTTTTTT. Translated, it gives CASSHAGTENTGELFF. The full variable domain, rest sourced from reference TRBV5-1 and TRBJ2-2, is KAGVTQTPRYLIKTRGQQVTLSCSPISGHRSVSWYQQTPGQGLQFLFEYFSETQRNKGNFPGRFSGRQFSNSRSEMNVSTLELGDSALYLCASSHAGTENTGELFFGEGSRLTVL.

The chain uses TRBV7-2 and TRBJ2-7; a possible D gene is TRBD2 (6 bases). The ends were cut back, 7 bases at V and 3 bases at J, with 16 bases in the middle. This CDR3 has 14 amino acids. CDR1 is SGHTA, CDR2 FQGNSA, per germline. CDR3 in DNA: TGTGCCAGCACCAAAGGGGTAGCGGACTACGAGCAGTACTTC. Translated: CASTKGVADYEQYF.

This clone was seen just once. V usage is TRBV6-7 and J usage is TRBJ2-7; weak D call: TRBD2 (6 bases). TRBV6-7 is given ORF status, its function remaining uncertain. Between the trimmed V and J ends, which lost 2 bases and 6 bases, there was a span of 14 bases. The CDR3 is made up of 14 amino acids. The CDR3 DNA reads TGTGCCAGCAGTTACCGGGGGAGCTTTGTCGAGCAGTACTTC. Amino acids: CASSYRGSFVEQYF.

The chain is built from TRBV18 and TRBJ2-2, with D hard to call. The CDR3 has 12 residues. V was trimmed by 3 bases and J by 5 bases, leaving 4 bases between them. Germline CDR1 KGHSH, CDR2 LQKENI. The CDR3 sequence: CASSPQTGELFF. CDR3 nucleotide sequence: TGTGCCAGCTCACCTCAGACCGGGGAGCTGTTTTTT.

This clone has a single count. This sequence joins TRBV6-5 and TRBJ2-7; D ambiguous. This CDR3 contains 15 residues. CDR1 is MNHEY and CDR2 is SVGAGI in the germline V gene. The V end was cut by 0 bases, the J end by 3 bases, with 12 bases between. In DNA, the CDR3 is TGTGCCAGCAGTTACTCGTCGGTCTCGGTCTACGAGCAGTACTTC. This sequence encodes CASSYSSVSVYEQYF.

The chain recombines TRBV15 with TRBJ2-1; 13 positions match TRBD2. V lost 4 bases to trimming and J lost 7 bases; unmatched junction nucleotides: 7. This CDR3 spans 16 amino acids. Germline V lookup: CDR1 LNHNV, CDR2 YYDKDF (reference sequence). CDR3 bases: TGTGCCACCAGCACTAGGACTAGCGGGAGTGGAAATGAGCAGTTCTTC. Translating gives CATSTRTSGSGNEQFF.

This clone turned up a few times. The V gene is TRBV6-5, the J gene TRBJ2-2; D perhaps matches TRBD2 (5 bases). Deletions cut 6 bases from V and 1 base from J, with 9 bases between. CDR1 MNHEY and CDR2 SVGAGI come from the germline V gene. The CDR3 is 14 amino acids. Here the CDR3 reads CASRPDLNTGELFF. CDR3 bases: TGTGCCAGCAGACCGGACTTGAACACCGGGGAGCTGTTTTTT.

The chain links TRBV4-1 to TRBJ1-2, with D hard to call. V lost 2 bases and J 4 bases, leaving 8 bases between the germline ends. The CDR3 spans 13 residues. The germline V gene encodes CDR1 MGHRA and CDR2 YSYEKL. The CDR3 coding sequence is TGCGCCAGCAGCCAACCAGCAGGCTATGGCTACACCTTC. Protein: CASSQPAGYGYTF.

The chain joins TRBV5-1 to TRBJ2-1; 14 nucleotides match TRBD2. CDR3 length: 15 amino acids. The germline V gene encodes CDR1 SGHRS and CDR2 YFSETQ. J gave up 10 bases and V 4 bases, and 7 bases lay outside the gene matches. The CDR3 spells CASSPGLAGVQEQFF. Here the CDR3 DNA reads TGCGCCAGCAGCCCGGGACTAGCGGGAGTTCAGGAGCAGTTCTTC. Together with reference TRBV5-1 and TRBJ2-1, the CDR3 gives the full variable domain: KAGVTQTPRYLIKTRGQQVTLSCSPISGHRSVSWYQQTPGQGLQFLFEYFSETQRNKGNFPGRFSGRQFSNSRSEMNVSTLELGDSALYLCASSPGLAGVQEQFFGPGTRLTVL.

The J gene is TRBJ2-1, the V gene TRBV7-9; 15 bases align to TRBD2. Germline trimming cut 4 bases from V and 7 bases from J; bases unmatched to any gene: 5. The CDR3 consists of 16 residues. Germline V gene sequence: CDR1 SEHNR, CDR2 FQNEAQ (reference sequence). The CDR3 is CASSSGLAGGGNEQFF. DNA for the CDR3: TGTGCCAGCAGCTCCGGACTAGCGGGAGGGGGGAATGAGCAGTTCTTC.

V usage is TRBV11-2 and J usage is TRBJ2-5, with 10 bases identical to TRBD1. The end of the DNA aligns better with TRBJ2-7, so the J call may be wrong. Germline CDR1 SGHAT, CDR2 FQNNGV. The CDR3 runs to 15 residues. The CDR3: CASSLVGQGDYEQYF. CDR3 nucleotides: TGTGCCAGCAGCTTAGTAGGACAGGGGGACTACGAGCAGTACTTC.

The J gene is TRBJ1-4, the V gene TRBV6-5, with D perhaps TRBD1 (6 bases). The CDR3 contains 14 residues. Germline V gene data show CDR1 as MNHEY and CDR2 as SVGAGI. With 2 bases removed from V and 8 bases from J, the gap between germline ends came to 12 bases. The CDR3 is CASSYRQGKEKLFF. For the CDR3, the DNA is TGTGCCAGCAGTTACAGGCAGGGGAAAGAAAAACTGTTTTTT.

The J gene is TRBJ2-1, the V gene TRBV19; 7 nucleotides align to TRBD2. Germline V gives CDR1 LNHDA, CDR2 SQIVND (reference sequence). The CDR3 spans 16 residues. Trimming took 4 bases from V and 0 from J; bases not matched to a gene: 6. CDR3 nucleotide sequence: TGTGCCAGTAGTAGCCTAGGCGGGAGCTCCTACAATGAGCAGTTCTTC. Its protein product is CASSSLGGSSYNEQFF.

V is TRBV2 and J is TRBJ2-7; 10 nucleotides agree with TRBD2. Germline values: CDR1 SNHLY, CDR2 FYNNEI. CDR3 length: 14 residues. V lost 4 bases and J lost 5; bases outside the gene matches: 5. The CDR3 spells CASSVRLAGDEQYF. The CDR3 nucleotides are TGTGCCAGCAGTGTACGGCTAGCGGGAGACGAGCAGTACTTC. Combining the CDR3 with reference TRBV2 and TRBJ2-7 gives the whole variable domain EPEVTQTPSHQVTQMGQEVILRCVPISNHLYFYWYRQILGQKVEFLVSFYNNEISEKSEIFDDQFSVERPDGSNFTLKIRSTKLEDSAMYFCASSVRLAGDEQYFGPGTRLTVT.

This chain connects TRBV18 to TRBJ2-3; 8 nucleotides line up with TRBD1. The V and J ends lost 5 bases and 3 bases, in that order; junction bases with no gene match: 4. Germline V gene sequence: CDR1 KGHSH, CDR2 LQKENI. The CDR3 length is 14 residues. Here the CDR3 reads CASSARTGTDTQYF. The CDR3 DNA reads TGTGCCAGCTCAGCCCGGACAGGGACAGATACGCAGTATTTT.

This clone was recorded only once. The chain carries TRBV2 and TRBJ1-2; D remains unclear. The V and J ends lost 8 bases and 3 bases respectively, with 10 bases between them. The germline V gene encodes CDR1 SNHLY and CDR2 FYNNEI. The CDR3 loop spans 12 amino acids. The CDR3 DNA follows: TGTGCCAGCCGCGGAGGTCACTATGGCTACACCTTC. Translated, it gives CASRGGHYGYTF.

The CDR3 region is CASRPAGQETQYF. CDR3 nucleotide sequence: TGTGCCAGCAGACCAGCGGGGCAAGAGACCCAGTACTTC. V gene TRBV6-5 combines with J gene TRBJ2-5; 7 nucleotides match TRBD2. The junction had 3 bases not matched to a gene; V was cut back by 6 bases and J by 2 bases. This CDR3 contains 13 residues. Looked up from germline, CDR1 is MNHEY and CDR2 is SVGAGI.

V and J are TRBV5-1 and TRBJ2-5; 7 bases are a match to TRBD1. The J call may be incorrect, as the DNA end agrees better with TRBJ2-7. Germline values: CDR1 SGHRS, CDR2 YFSETQ. This CDR3 spans 13 amino acids. CDR3 nucleotides: TGCGCCAGCAGCCCTACGGACAGGCCCGAGCAGTACTTC. Translating gives CASSPTDRPEQYF.

The chain employs TRBV5-1 and TRBJ1-3, with 7 bases identical to TRBD1. From germline, CDR1 is SGHRS and CDR2 YFSETQ. The V segment lost 5 bases and the J segment 3 bases; nucleotides outside the gene matches: 8. The CDR3 spans 15 residues. In nucleotides, the CDR3 is TGCGCCAGCAGTCCGAGAGACAGGGTTGGAAACACCATATATTTT. Amino acid sequence: CASSPRDRVGNTIYF.

There are a few counts of this clone. The CDR3, as DNA: TGTGCCAGTTCAGGACAGACCTCCAACTCCTACGAGCAGTACTTC. Its translation: CASSGQTSNSYEQYF. V is TRBV19 and J is TRBJ2-5; TRBD1 might be the D (6 bases). The last part of the DNA fits TRBJ2-7 better; the J call may be wrong. Germline CDR1 reads LNHDA; CDR2 reads SQIVND (reference sequence). The CDR3 is 15 residues long.

The rearrangement joins TRBV18 to TRBJ2-5, with D perhaps TRBD2 (6 bases). The CDR3 sequence is 15 residues long. V was shortened by 1 base and J by 1 base, with 10 bases between the two germline ends. CDR1 KGHSH and CDR2 LQKENI come from the germline V gene. For the CDR3, the DNA is TGTGCCAGCTCACCACTCATCGGGGGCCAAGAGACCCAGTACTTC. Translating it yields CASSPLIGGQETQYF.

About this clone itself: Its ends do not fully match the called genes, so a read error is possible. Other DNA sequences in the sample encode the same CDR3. V is TRBV6-1 and J is TRBJ2-7, with 8 bases matching TRBD2. Germline V CDR1 and CDR2: MNHNS, SASEGT. The CDR3 is 15 residues long. The CDR3 loop reads CASSEWAGGSYEQYF. CDR3 bases: TGTGCCAGTAGTGAATGGGCGGGGGGCTCCTACGAGCAGTACTTC.

This clone has just a few counts. The chain is built from TRBV5-6 and TRBJ2-7; 8 bases map to TRBD2. The CDR3 consists of 18 residues. J lost 1 base, V lost 4 bases, and 16 bases had no gene match. Germline CDR1 SGHDT, CDR2 YYEEEE. The CDR3 coding sequence is TGTGCCAGCAGCGGAATGAAGGGGGTAGCGGGAAAGTCCTACGAGCAGTACTTC. Protein product: CASSGMKGVAGKSYEQYF. Full variable domain (rest looked up from reference TRBV5-6 and TRBJ2-7): DAGVTQSPTHLIKTRGQQVTLRCSPKSGHDTVSWYQQALGQGPQFIFQYYEEEERQRGNFPDRFSGHQFPNYSSELNVNALLLGDSALYLCASSGMKGVAGKSYEQYFGPGTRLTVT.